The clone carrying this TCR beta chain came up many times. The antigen remains undetermined. TCRdb re-analysed the RACE reads in MiXCR, keeping a single row per CDR3 protein. This sample has around 110,000 distinct CDR3 sequences, with around 10% found just once. This CDR3 region has 14 residues. J gave up 2 bases and V 6 bases, and 2 bases lay outside the gene matches. Germline V gene sequence: CDR1 WSHSY, CDR2 SAAADI. This sample is drawn from a study of human T cells and chemical hapten exposure. The study, taken as a whole, reports: Sensitizing to DPC left TCRs with a frequency above 1 in 1000 unaltered.

As for time point: patch test 1, 2 weeks after DPC sensitization. Treatment of the sample: therapeutic diphenylcyclopropenone sensitization with weekly scalp DPC. Here the sequenced sample was whole blood, taken in connection with sensitization to the hapten diphenylcyclopropenone (DPC). The source is a woman in her forties or fifties with alopecia areata. Some clones in this sample may be carry-over from other donors' samples. V usage is TRBV10-2 and J usage is TRBJ2-3; 10 positions agree with TRBD2. This CDR3 is CASSLAGATDTQYF. CDR3 sequence (DNA): TGCGCCAGCAGCCTAGCGGGGGCCACAGATACGCAGTATTTT.